This TCR beta chain is drawn from a study of shared clonotypes between healthy human individuals. The V gene lost 10 bases and the J gene lost 5 bases, with 14 bases spanning the gap. The CDR3 is made up of 13 amino acids. Per germline, CDR1 SNHLY and CDR2 FYNNEI. Produced via immunoSEQ multiplex PCR; TCRdb's table is partial and in-frame only. The sample lists millions of clones; 90% to 95% were seen once. The source is a man aged 18 to 30 in good health. This chain links TRBV2 with TRBJ1-4; D perhaps matches TRBD1 (6 bases). Sequenced sample: naive CD4+ T cells sorted from blood. As for subset: CD45RA+ positively selected. The CDR3 loop reads CATGEQGNEKLFF. The CDR3 DNA follows: TGTGCCACAGGGGAACAGGGCAATGAAAAACTGTTTTTT.